This T cell receptor beta chain came from a study of blood T cell repertoires in COVID-19. Study at large: The study drew acute and convalescent COVID-19 samples from the United States, Italy and Spain.

The participants were between about 18 and 90 years old and came from 24 US areas. Participants had their cohort set by participant-reported clinical history. Original data processing: The assay estimated nucleated cells by amplifying reference gene primers. Only in-frame clones appear in the TCRdb table, and some are missing; sequencing was by immunoSEQ multiplex PCR. The DNA gave D and trimming, while V, J and clone size come from that table. There are 250,000 to 300,000 clones in the sample; approximately 84% occur only once, and around 15% lies in the top ten. The CDR3 totals 16 residues. Per germline, CDR1 MNHNY and CDR2 SVGAGI (reference sequence). J lost 2 bases, V lost 10 bases, and 11 bases had no gene match.

Material: PBMCs or T cells enriched from blood (not recorded which). The sequence derives from a man in his late teens or twenties who had recovered from COVID-19. The chain employs TRBV6-6 and TRBJ1-6; TRBD1 aligns across 7 bases. The chain's CDR3 is CATQDRDRAYNSPLHF. CDR3 in DNA: TGTGCCACCCAAGACAGGGACCGCGCCTATAATTCACCCCTCCACTTT.